Following are 32 T cell receptor beta chains from one sample sequenced in a study of blood T cells in healthy people across ages (dated by TCRdb to about 2015). Library prep was done by 5' RACE. The run used an Illumina HiSeq 2500. A second PCR of about 6 to 11 cycles was performed with a sample-barcoded 5' primer and a J-beta primer mix. TCRdb reprocessing: public reads trimmed at Q25 with fastp, clones called with MiXCR, in-frame beta chains kept. Rows with one shared CDR3 protein collapse into an entry with the most common genes and DNA. In this sample the table shows more than 550,000 distinct CDR3 sequences, 20% to 25% of which occur a single time. Of the sample, under 25% is held by the ten largest clones. The sample consisted of blood. These receptors all stem from a man between 65 and 85 years old in good health.

This clonotype came up a few times. The chain combines TRBV11-2 with TRBJ1-2, with D uncertain. Germline-derived CDR1 and CDR2 are SGHAT and FQNNGV. This CDR3 is 14 amino acids long. V was cut by 1 base and J by 8 bases, with 14 bases left in between. CDR3 DNA: TGTGCCAGCAGCTTAGTGGCTTCCTCTTACGGCTACACCTTC. Its protein product is CASSLVASSYGYTF.

CDR3 residues: CASSTRNRPSTDTQYF. CDR3 nucleotide sequence: TGTGCCAGCAGCACCCGGAACAGACCAAGCACAGATACGCAGTATTTT. The chain carries TRBV7-2 and TRBJ2-3, with D hard to call. V was trimmed by 5 bases and J by 0 bases, leaving 15 bases between them. The CDR3 totals 16 residues. The V gene's germline CDR1 is SGHTA and CDR2 FQGNSA.

This clonotype was seen more than once but under ten times. V and J are TRBV7-2 and TRBJ1-5; D not certain. CDR3 length equals 15 residues. The V and J ends lost 1 base and 1 base respectively, with 8 bases between them. CDR1 and CDR2 from the germline V gene are SGHTA and FQGNSA. Here the CDR3 DNA reads TGTGCCAGCAGCTTAGTGACTTGGAGCAATCAGCCCCAGCATTTT. It is translated as CASSLVTWSNQPQHF. Full variable domain (outside the CDR3, taken from reference TRBV7-2 and TRBJ1-5): GAGVSQSPSNKVTEKGKDVELRCDPISGHTALYWYRQSLGQGLEFLIYFQGNSAPDKSGLPSDRFSAERTGGSVSTLTIQRTQQEDSAVYLCASSLVTWSNQPQHFGDGTRLSIL.

This clonotype has more than one count but fewer than ten. The V call is TRBV7-6, the J call TRBJ2-1, with D perhaps TRBD1 (5 bases). CDR1 is SGHVS, CDR2 FNYEAQ, per germline. There are 14 residues in the CDR3. Trimming pared 2 bases from V and 3 bases from J, leaving 8 bases between. CDR3 amino acids: CASSLPGHYNEQFF. CDR3 in DNA: TGTGCCAGCAGCTTACCAGGACACTACAATGAGCAGTTCTTC. The variable domain in full, completed from reference TRBV7-6 and TRBJ2-1, reads GAGVSQSPRYKVTKRGQDVALRCDPISGHVSLYWYRQALGQGPEFLTYFNYEAQQDKSGLPNDRFSAERPEGSISTLTIQRTEQRDSAMYRCASSLPGHYNEQFFGPGTRLTVL.

This sequence joins TRBV7-9 and TRBJ1-4; D gene ambiguous. The ends were cut back, 8 bases at V and 5 bases at J, with 9 bases in the middle. The V gene's germline CDR1 is SEHNR and CDR2 FQNEAQ (reference sequence). This CDR3 contains 12 residues. The CDR3 DNA reads TGTGCCAGCGGACCTGGGAATGAAAAACTGTTTTTT. This translates into CASGPGNEKLFF.

This clonotype has just a few counts. This chain links TRBV5-6 with TRBJ1-6; D gene ambiguous. Germline CDR1 is SGHDT and CDR2 is YYEEEE. Trimming took off 3 bases at V and 0 bases at J, with 10 bases between the two ends. The CDR3 contains 16 residues. The CDR3 DNA is TGTGCCAGCAGCTCGACTGGTTTCTCCTATAATTCACCCCTCCACTTT. Translation: CASSSTGFSYNSPLHF.

The sample holds a few counts of this clonotype. The CDR3 DNA sequence: TGTGCCAGCAGCGCTATCGGGACTAGCGGGTACAATGAGCAGTTCTTC. Encoded protein: CASSAIGTSGYNEQFF. The gene calls are TRBV2 and TRBJ2-1; TRBD2 aligns across 12 bases. This CDR3 is built from 16 residues. J lost 4 bases, V lost 6 bases, and 7 bases had no gene match. The V gene's germline CDR1 is SNHLY and CDR2 FYNNEI.

This clonotype was counted between two and nine times. The chain employs TRBV20-1 and TRBJ1-1; TRBD1 matches 8 bases. V was pared by 0 bases and J by 7 bases, with 10 bases of the junction left unmatched. Per germline, CDR1 DFQATT and CDR2 SNEGSKA (reference sequence). CDR3 length equals 15 residues. In DNA, the CDR3 is TGCAGTGCTAGAGATCGAGTCAGGGGGCAGGGTGAAGCTTTCTTT. Amino acids: CSARDRVRGQGEAFF.

Within the sample, this clonotype is medium-sized. The V call is TRBV7-8, the J call TRBJ2-1, with D unclear. The CDR3 consists of 12 residues. V lost 1 base and J lost 10, with 8 bases in between. Germline CDR1 SGHVS, CDR2 FQNEAQ. CDR3 coding DNA: TGTGCCAGCAGCTTAGAATGGTGGGAGCAGTTCTTC. This codes for CASSLEWWEQFF. Looking up the rest from reference TRBV7-8 and TRBJ2-1 gives the full variable domain: GAGVSQSPRYKVAKRGQDVALRCDPISGHVSLFWYQQALGQGPEFLTYFQNEAQLDKSGLPSDRFFAERPEGSVSTLKIQRTQQEDSAVYLCASSLEWWEQFFGPGTRLTVL.

With regard to this clonotype: One junction end does not reproduce the germline sequence, and a read error may be involved. The chain has TRBV5-1 and TRBJ2-1, with D perhaps matching TRBD1 or TRBD2 (6 bases each). The CDR3 runs to 15 residues. The germline V gene encodes CDR1 SGHRS and CDR2 YFSETQ. The CDR3 DNA follows: TGCGCCAGAAGCTTGTTAGGGGGGCCCTACAATGAGCAGTTCTTC. It codes for CARSLLGGPYNEQFF.

This clonotype was counted a few times. CDR3 loop: CATRGGLLYEQYF. In DNA, the CDR3 is TGTGCCACCCGGGGCGGCCTCTTGTACGAGCAGTACTTC. The V and J genes are TRBV10-3 and TRBJ2-7; D may correspond to TRBD1 or TRBD2 (5 bases each). The germline V gene encodes CDR1 ENHRY and CDR2 SYGVKD. V was clipped by 10 bases and J by 4 bases, with 17 bases between them. The length of the CDR3 is 13 residues.

The CDR3 nucleotides are TGTGCCAGCAGTTCGACCGGGACAGGGGGCATCTATGGCTACACCTTC. Its protein is CASSSTGTGGIYGYTF. The chain carries TRBV27 and TRBJ1-2, with 12 nucleotides matching TRBD1. The CDR3 has 16 amino acids. The germline CDR1 and CDR2 sequences are MNHEY and SMNVEV (reference sequence). J was trimmed by 4 bases and V by 4 bases; bases with no gene match: 7.

This sequence joins TRBV29-1 and TRBJ2-1; D remains ambiguous. The V gene lost 1 base and the J gene lost 13 bases, with 8 bases spanning the gap. Germline loops: CDR1 SQVTM, CDR2 ANQGSEA. This CDR3 has 10 residues. The CDR3: CSVEGRFQFF. The DNA for the CDR3 is TGCAGCGTTGAAGGTCGGTTCCAGTTCTTC.

The V call is TRBV12-3 or TRBV12-4, the J call TRBJ1-4; weak D call: TRBD1 (6 bases). The V gene lost 6 bases and the J gene lost 3 bases, with 14 bases spanning the gap. This CDR3 is built from 15 residues. The CDR3 DNA reads as TGTGCCAGCAGCCTAGGGGGTACGGCTAATGAAAAACTGTTTTTT. Residues: CASSLGGTANEKLFF.

This clonotype was counted only a few times. This CDR3 reads CASSFLRKNTEAFF. CDR3 DNA sequence: TGTGCCAGCAGTTTTTTACGGAAGAACACTGAAGCTTTCTTT. The chain uses TRBV7-2 and TRBJ1-1; D remains ambiguous. CDR1 and CDR2 (germline): SGHTA, FQGNSA. The CDR3 sequence is 14 residues long. With 6 bases removed from V and 1 base from J, the gap between germline ends came to 12 bases.

This clonotype was picked up many times. The genes are TRBV7-2 and TRBJ2-5; D gene ambiguous. CDR1 SGHTA and CDR2 FQGNSA come from the germline V gene. V was pared by 3 bases and J by 5 bases, with 7 bases between. This CDR3 comprises 12 residues. The CDR3 loop is CASSFGWETQYF. The CDR3 DNA sequence: TGTGCCAGCAGCTTTGGATGGGAGACCCAGTACTTC.

This clonotype has more than one count but fewer than ten. The V gene is TRBV7-9, the J gene TRBJ2-7; the match to TRBD2 covers 8 bases. V lost 5 bases to trimming and J lost 0 bases; unmatched junction nucleotides: 3. This CDR3 region has 14 residues. CDR1 and CDR2 (germline): SEHNR, FQNEAQ (reference sequence). As DNA, the CDR3 is TGTGCCAGCAGCCGACTAGCGTTCTCCTACGAGCAGTACTTC. This codes for CASSRLAFSYEQYF.

The V and J genes are TRBV5-1 and TRBJ2-1, with a weak D call TRBD2 (5 bases). The germline V gene encodes CDR1 SGHRS and CDR2 YFSETQ. Trimming pared 0 bases from V and 8 bases from J, leaving 15 bases between. The CDR3 spans 15 residues. The CDR3 loop reads CASSLVLAWSDEQFF. The CDR3, as DNA: TGCGCCAGCAGCTTGGTGCTAGCTTGGTCCGATGAGCAGTTCTTC.

The chain recombines TRBV29-1 with TRBJ2-1, with 9 bases lining up with TRBD1. The J call may be in error: the DNA end matches TRBJ2-7 better. CDR1 SQVTM and CDR2 ANQGSEA come from the germline V gene. The CDR3 length is 12 residues. As DNA, the CDR3 is TGCAGCGTTGGACAGGGGGAGAGCGAGCAGTACTTC. Encoded protein: CSVGQGESEQYF.

This clonotype was counted only a few times. The chain couples TRBV28 to TRBJ2-7; D is possibly TRBD1 or TRBD2 (5 bases each). The V gene's germline CDR1 is MDHEN and CDR2 SYDVKM. The V gene lost 6 bases and the J gene lost 2 bases, with 23 bases spanning the gap. The length of the CDR3 is 17 residues. CDR3 nucleotides: TGTGCCAGCAGGGTAAACCGGGACCCAAGTCCCCCCTACGAGCAGTACTTC. Residues: CASRVNRDPSPPYEQYF.

The chain links TRBV20-1 to TRBJ2-1; TRBD2 aligns across 9 bases. Trimming removed 3 bases from V and 1 base from J; junction bases left unmatched: 10. The length of the CDR3 is 17 residues. Germline CDR1 and CDR2: DFQATT and SNEGSKA (reference sequence). The CDR3, as DNA: TGCAGTGCTAGGGTGGTACGCGGGAGGGGGTCCTACAATGAGCAGTTCTTC. Its translation is CSARVVRGRGSYNEQFF.

This clonotype was seen repeatedly, ten times or more. In DNA form, the CDR3 reads TGTGCCAGCAGTTTTGTACTCCCACAAGGCTACGAGCAGTACTTC. Residues: CASSFVLPQGYEQYF. The rearrangement joins TRBV12-3 or TRBV12-4 to TRBJ2-7; no definite D call. V was pared by 3 bases and J by 3 bases, with 15 bases between. This CDR3 comprises 15 residues.

This clonotype was observed at least ten times. CDR3 residues: CASSSGPEQYF. The DNA of the CDR3 is TGTGCCAGCAGTTCGGGTCCCGAGCAGTACTTC. The chain carries TRBV6-6 and TRBJ2-7; D uncertain. The germline V and J ends were trimmed by 4 bases and 6 bases, with 7 bases remaining between them. CDR3 length: 11 amino acids. Germline values: CDR1 MNHNY, CDR2 SVGAGI (reference sequence).

This clonotype was found many times. The chain carries TRBV11-3 and TRBJ2-5, with 7 nucleotides matching TRBD1. The CDR3 spans 14 residues. With V trimmed by 5 bases and J by 1 base, 4 bases remained unmatched. Germline values: CDR1 SGHNT, CDR2 YENEEA. The CDR3 spells CASSKRDSQETQYF. The DNA for the CDR3 is TGTGCCAGCAGCAAAAGGGACAGCCAAGAGACCCAGTACTTC.

The gene calls are TRBV19 and TRBJ1-2; 9 positions match TRBD1. CDR3 size: 15 residues. Losses at the gene ends were 2 bases for V and 4 bases for J; bases not matched to a gene: 5. Germline CDR1 reads LNHDA; CDR2 reads SQIVND (reference sequence). The CDR3 here is CASSIRTGAVYGYTF. CDR3 DNA: TGTGCCAGTAGTATACGGACAGGGGCTGTCTATGGCTACACCTTC.

This clonotype has just a few counts. This sequence joins TRBV7-6 and TRBJ2-2, with D unclear. Germline V gene sequence: CDR1 SGHVS, CDR2 FNYEAQ. With 1 base removed from V and 0 bases from J, the gap between germline ends came to 9 bases. The CDR3 is 16 residues long. DNA of the CDR3: TGTGCCAGCAGCTTAGTCGCCAGTCCGAACACCGGGGAGCTGTTTTTT. It encodes CASSLVASPNTGELFF.

In this sample, this clonotype turned up a few times. The chain carries TRBV28 and TRBJ1-6; D may be TRBD1 (6 bases). Between the trimmed V and J ends, which lost 8 bases and 10 bases, there was a span of 18 bases. Germline CDR1 MDHEN, CDR2 SYDVKM. The CDR3 contains 14 residues. The CDR3 DNA is TGTGCCAGCCGCCCAACGGGGGCCGAATCACCCCTCCACTTT. Its translation is CASRPTGAESPLHF.

This clonotype was counted between two and nine times. The CDR3 ends on some other residue instead of the conserved phenylalanine or tryptophan, so this is likely a read error. This chain uses TRBV28 with TRBJ1-1; no firm D call. CDR3 length: 14 amino acids. Germline-derived CDR1 and CDR2 are MDHEN and SYDVKM. Trimming removed 5 bases at V and 1 base at J, with 11 bases between. The CDR3 nucleotides are TGTGCCAGCAGTCTACTGGGCTGGAACACTGAAGCTTTCCTT. Protein product: CASSLLGWNTEAFL.

The rearrangement links TRBV2 to TRBJ2-5, with TRBD2 matching 7 bases. The J segment lost 1 base and the V segment lost 7 bases, leaving 6 bases of the junction unmatched. The CDR3 is made up of 14 amino acids. Germline loops: CDR1 SNHLY, CDR2 FYNNEI. As DNA, the CDR3 is TGTGCCAGCACCCGAGGGACTACCCAAGAGACCCAGTACTTC. Its protein is CASTRGTTQETQYF.

This clonotype was seen more than once but under ten times. The rearrangement uses TRBV5-1 and TRBJ2-1, with 8 bases identical to TRBD1. Germline assignment: CDR1 SGHRS and CDR2 YFSETQ. V trimming: 3 bases; J trimming: 1 base; junction bases outside the gene matches: 6. This CDR3 has 16 amino acids. The CDR3 is CASSSSQGASYNEQFF. As DNA, the CDR3 is TGCGCCAGCAGCTCAAGTCAGGGGGCGTCCTACAATGAGCAGTTCTTC. The complete variable domain, with remaining parts taken from reference TRBV5-1 and TRBJ2-1, reads KAGVTQTPRYLIKTRGQQVTLSCSPISGHRSVSWYQQTPGQGLQFLFEYFSETQRNKGNFPGRFSGRQFSNSRSEMNVSTLELGDSALYLCASSSSQGASYNEQFFGPGTRLTVL.

The gene calls are TRBV18 and TRBJ1-4; the D is unclear. Germline assignment: CDR1 KGHSH and CDR2 LQKENI. The length of the CDR3 is 15 residues. V was clipped by 3 bases and J by 2 bases, with 10 bases between them. The CDR3 DNA reads as TGTGCCAGCTCACCCTCGGGAGGGACTAATGAAAAACTGTTTTTT. This sequence encodes CASSPSGGTNEKLFF. Combining the CDR3 with reference TRBV18 and TRBJ1-4 gives the whole variable domain NAGVMQNPRHLVRRRGQEARLRCSPMKGHSHVYWYRQLPEEGLKFMVYLQKENIIDESGMPKERFSAEFPKEGPSILRIQQVVRGDSAAYFCASSPSGGTNEKLFFGSGTQLSVL.

V usage is TRBV20-1 and J usage is TRBJ1-3; D is uncertain. V was shortened by 3 bases and J by 1 base, with 4 bases between the two germline ends. Germline values: CDR1 DFQATT, CDR2 SNEGSKA (reference sequence). CDR3 length: 12 amino acids. The DNA for the CDR3 is TGCAGTGCTAGCGGGTCTGGAAACACCATATATTTT. Translating it yields CSASGSGNTIYF.